This T cell receptor beta chain was observed in a study of shared clonotypes between healthy human individuals. Generated by immunoSEQ multiplex PCR, the TCRdb table keeps only in-frame clones and is missing some. The sample yields fewer than 350,000 clones, roughly 91% seen once. Germline loops: CDR1 SEHNR, CDR2 FQNEAQ (reference sequence). V was cut by 3 bases and J by 4 bases, with 10 bases left in between. This CDR3 contains 14 residues. This chain connects TRBV7-9 to TRBJ1-3; D not certain. This TCR was sampled from a man between 18 and 29 years old in good health. The sequencing sample was made of memory CD8+ T cells sorted from blood. The subset here: CD45RO+ cells pooled with CCR7-negative TemRA cells. CDR3 loop: CASSLQEEGNTIYF. DNA of the CDR3: TGTGCCAGCAGCTTGCAGGAAGAAGGAAACACCATATATTTT.